What follows describes a single T cell receptor (beta chain). Its matching antigen is unknown. The data are from a study of graft-versus-host responses after intestinal transplantation. In the study overall: Every recipient underwent anti-thymocyte globulin induction, then tacrolimus and steroids for two to four years.

Repertoires were generated with immunoSEQ multiplex PCR, while TCRdb's copy carries only in-frame clones and drops some. The sample holds over 65,000 clones, around 90% seen once. Trimming stripped 4 bases from V and 8 bases from J, with 15 bases between. This CDR3 contains 14 residues. CDR1 is SGHDN and CDR2 is FVKESK in the germline V gene. Sequencing used unstimulated CD8+ T cells sorted from spleen or lymph node cells, obtained before transplant. The chain recombines TRBV14 with TRBJ2-1; D is perhaps TRBD1 (5 bases). The source is a human donor who was the organ donor for an intestinal transplant. CDR3 bases: TGTGCCAGCAGCCCGATACAGGCTCCACATGAGCAGTTCTTC. It translates to CASSPIQAPHEQFF.